This T cell receptor beta chain was sequenced during a study of T-cell reconstitution after alpha-beta-depleted transplantation in children. Germline CDR1 KGHSH, CDR2 LQKENI. The CDR3 loop spans 15 amino acids. V dropped 3 bases and J dropped 4 bases, with 13 bases sitting between them. This clonotype was found once. The TCRbeta library was prepared with unique molecular identifiers. One entry per CDR3 protein results from TCRdb running MiXCR on the PCR reads. The sample yields hundreds of thousands of distinct CDR3 sequences, about 30% seen once. The sequence came from a human donor who donated a stem cell graft to a child with aplastic anemia. This sequence joins TRBV18 and TRBJ1-5, with D unclear. Sequenced here: PBMCs from the stem cell graft donor, sampled from the stem cell graft. The CDR3 DNA sequence: TGTGCCAGCTCACCTCGGCAGAACAATAATCAGCCCCAGCATTTT. Translated, it gives CASSPRQNNNQPQHF.